Sequencing of this TCR beta chain was carried out in a study of identical twins. General study results and limits: The authors noted that invariant MAIT and iNKT cells could partly confound zero-insertion analyses. Reduced insertions were recorded for abundant cord blood beta clonotypes, with no such pattern in memory repertoires.

All of the donors were Caucasians in good health. TCRdb passed the 5' RACE reads through MiXCR, listing each CDR3 protein once. The sample has 1.5 million to 2 million distinct CDR3 sequences; about 32% are singletons. Of note for this clonotype: The target antigen is unknown.

Germline V CDR1 and CDR2: MGHRA, YSYEKL. CDR3 length: 14 amino acids. V lost 1 base to trimming and J lost 8 bases, with 12 bases between them. Material for sequencing was cord blood. The chain recombines TRBV4-1 with TRBJ2-1; D gene unclear. This clonotype originated in a newborn girl in good health. The chain's CDR3 is CASSQVPVSDEQFF. The CDR3 region has the DNA TGCGCCAGCAGCCAAGTTCCGGTTTCCGATGAGCAGTTCTTC.